Sequencing of this T cell receptor (beta chain) was carried out in a study of cytomegalovirus exposure and HLA in healthy donors. Study-level findings and limits: A highly shared variant cluster was judged a likely technical artifact. For most subjects, TCR beta sequences were reported to predict HLA-A and HLA-B alleles with accuracy. High specificity and sensitivity for cytomegalovirus status were reported for the classifier. In a later analysis, a missense DCLRE1C variant was linked to TCR beta V- and J-gene trimming.

Germline trimming cut 4 bases from V and 5 bases from J; bases unmatched to any gene: 9. CDR1 is MGHRA and CDR2 is YSYEKL in the germline V gene. This CDR3 spans 16 amino acids. PCR primers comprised 60 Vbeta and 13 Jbeta primers. The table came from immunoSEQ multiplex PCR; TCRdb's copy has only in-frame clones and leaves some out. The sample holds fewer than 110,000 clones. Details on this clone: Its antigen is unknown.

Material: PBMCs. The chain recombines TRBV4-1 with TRBJ2-1; 9 bases line up with TRBD1. This TCR came from a middle-aged man in good health and CMV-seronegative. This CDR3 reads CASSLPPGQGHNEQFF. The DNA for the CDR3 is TGCGCCAGCAGCCTACCGCCGGGACAGGGACACAATGAGCAGTTCTTC.